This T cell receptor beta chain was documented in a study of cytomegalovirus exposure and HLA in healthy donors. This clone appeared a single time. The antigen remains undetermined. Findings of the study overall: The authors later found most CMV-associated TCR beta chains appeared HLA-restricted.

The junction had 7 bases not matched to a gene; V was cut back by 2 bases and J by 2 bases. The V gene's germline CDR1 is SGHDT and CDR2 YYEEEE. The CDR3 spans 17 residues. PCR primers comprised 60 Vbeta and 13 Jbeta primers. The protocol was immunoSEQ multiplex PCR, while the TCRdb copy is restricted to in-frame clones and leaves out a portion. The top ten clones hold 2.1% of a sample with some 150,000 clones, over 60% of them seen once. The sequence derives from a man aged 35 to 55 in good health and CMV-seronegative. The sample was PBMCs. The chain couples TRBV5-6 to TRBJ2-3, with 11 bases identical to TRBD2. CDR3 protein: CASSFMASGRNTDTQYF. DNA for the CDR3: TGTGCCAGCAGCTTTATGGCTAGCGGGAGGAACACAGATACGCAGTATTTT. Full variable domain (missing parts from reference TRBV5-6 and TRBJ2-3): DAGVTQSPTHLIKTRGQQVTLRCSPKSGHDTVSWYQQALGQGPQFIFQYYEEEERQRGNFPDRFSGHQFPNYSSELNVNALLLGDSALYLCASSFMASGRNTDTQYFGPGTRLTVL.